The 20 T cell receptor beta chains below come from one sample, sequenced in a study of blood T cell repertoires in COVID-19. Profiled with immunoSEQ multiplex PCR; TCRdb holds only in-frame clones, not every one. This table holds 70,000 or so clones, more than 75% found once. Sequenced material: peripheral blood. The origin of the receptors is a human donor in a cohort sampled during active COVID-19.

The CDR3 sequence: CASILDRSGEQYF. CDR3 bases: TGTGCCAGCATCCTTGACAGGTCGGGCGAGCAGTACTTC. V usage is TRBV6-5 and J usage is TRBJ2-7, with D possibly TRBD1 on 6 matching bases. This CDR3 has 13 amino acids. Germline V gives CDR1 MNHEY, CDR2 SVGAGI. V lost 7 bases and J 6 bases, leaving 16 bases between the germline ends.

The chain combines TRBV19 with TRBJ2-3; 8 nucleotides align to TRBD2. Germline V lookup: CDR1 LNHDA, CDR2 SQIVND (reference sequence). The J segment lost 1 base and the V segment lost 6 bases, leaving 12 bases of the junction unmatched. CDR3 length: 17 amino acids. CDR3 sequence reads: CASRQPGGGGGTDTQYF. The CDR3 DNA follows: TGTGCCAGTAGGCAGCCCGGGGGGGGAGGCGGCACAGATACGCAGTATTTT.

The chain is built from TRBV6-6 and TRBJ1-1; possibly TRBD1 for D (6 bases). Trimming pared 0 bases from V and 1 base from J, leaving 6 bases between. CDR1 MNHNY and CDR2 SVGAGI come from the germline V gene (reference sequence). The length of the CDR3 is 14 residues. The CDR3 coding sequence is TGTGCCAGCAGTTACTCAGGGGGGAACACTGAAGCTTTCTTT. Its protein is CASSYSGGNTEAFF.

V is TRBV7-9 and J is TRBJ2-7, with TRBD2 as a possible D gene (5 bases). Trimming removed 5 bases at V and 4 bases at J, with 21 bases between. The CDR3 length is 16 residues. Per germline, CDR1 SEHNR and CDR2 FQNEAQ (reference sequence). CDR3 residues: CASSKSVGLRVYEQYF. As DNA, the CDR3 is TGTGCCAGCAGCAAATCGGTGGGCCTGAGGGTTTACGAGCAGTACTTC. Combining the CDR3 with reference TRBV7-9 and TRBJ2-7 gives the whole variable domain DTGVSQNPRHKITKRGQNVTFRCDPISEHNRLYWYRQTLGQGPEFLTYFQNEAQLEKSRLLSDRFSAERPKGSFSTLEIQRTEQGDSAMYLCASSKSVGLRVYEQYFGPGTRLTVT.

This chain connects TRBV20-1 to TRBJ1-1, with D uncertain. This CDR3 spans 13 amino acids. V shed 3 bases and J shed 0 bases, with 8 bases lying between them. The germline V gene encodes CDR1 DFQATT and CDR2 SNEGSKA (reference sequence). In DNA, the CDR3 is TGCAGTGCTAGTTCTACGCTGAACACTGAAGCTTTCTTT. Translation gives CSASSTLNTEAFF.

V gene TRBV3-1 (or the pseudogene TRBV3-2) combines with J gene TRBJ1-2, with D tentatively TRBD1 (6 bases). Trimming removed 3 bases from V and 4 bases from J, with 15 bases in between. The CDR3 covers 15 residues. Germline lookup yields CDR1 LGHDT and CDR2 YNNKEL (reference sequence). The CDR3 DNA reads TGTGCCAGCAGCCAGGGATCCAGGGGTGGCTATGGCTACACCTTC. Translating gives CASSQGSRGGYGYTF.

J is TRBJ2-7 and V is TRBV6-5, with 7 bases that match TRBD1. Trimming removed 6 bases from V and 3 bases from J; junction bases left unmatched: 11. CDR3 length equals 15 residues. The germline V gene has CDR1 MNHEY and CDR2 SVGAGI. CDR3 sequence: CASSPGTAYFYEQYF. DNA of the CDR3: TGTGCCAGCAGCCCCGGGACAGCATATTTCTACGAGCAGTACTTC.

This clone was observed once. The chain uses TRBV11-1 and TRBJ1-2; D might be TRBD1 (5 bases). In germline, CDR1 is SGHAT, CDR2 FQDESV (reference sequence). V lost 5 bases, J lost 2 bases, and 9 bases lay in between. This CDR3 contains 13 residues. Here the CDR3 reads CASSPRGNYGYTF. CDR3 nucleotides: TGTGCCAGCAGCCCGCGGGGGAACTATGGCTACACCTTC.

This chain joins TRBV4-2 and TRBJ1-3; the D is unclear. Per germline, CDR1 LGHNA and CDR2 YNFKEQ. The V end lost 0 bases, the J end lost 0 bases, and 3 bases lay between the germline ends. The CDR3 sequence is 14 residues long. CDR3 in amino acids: CASSQDFSGNTIYF. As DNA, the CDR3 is TGTGCCAGCAGCCAAGACTTCTCTGGAAACACCATATATTTT.

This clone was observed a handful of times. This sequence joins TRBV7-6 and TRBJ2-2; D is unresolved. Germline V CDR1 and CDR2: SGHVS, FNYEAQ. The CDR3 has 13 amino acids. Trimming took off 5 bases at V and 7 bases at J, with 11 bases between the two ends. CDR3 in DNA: TGTGCCAGCAGCCGAGAGGCTAACGGGGAGCTGTTTTTT. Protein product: CASSREANGELFF.

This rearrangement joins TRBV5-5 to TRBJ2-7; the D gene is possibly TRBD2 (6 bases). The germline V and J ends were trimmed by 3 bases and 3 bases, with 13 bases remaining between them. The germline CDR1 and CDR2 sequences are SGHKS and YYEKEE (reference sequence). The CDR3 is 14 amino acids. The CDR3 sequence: CASSWGTGLYEQYF. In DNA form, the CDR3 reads TGTGCCAGCAGCTGGGGGACGGGACTCTACGAGCAGTACTTC.

CDR3 residues: CASRRRQGRRTRDGYTF. The CDR3 coding sequence is TGTGCAAGTCGTCGGCGACAGGGAAGGCGTACCCGGGATGGCTACACCTTC. V gene TRBV12-2 combines with J gene TRBJ1-2; TRBD1 is the table's D call and was not checked against the DNA. TRBV12-2 is a recognized pseudogene. This CDR3 contains 17 residues.

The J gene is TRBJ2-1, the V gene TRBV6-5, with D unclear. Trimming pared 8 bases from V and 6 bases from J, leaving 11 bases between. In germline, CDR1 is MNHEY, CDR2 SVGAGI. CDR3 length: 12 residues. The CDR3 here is CASRLYPNEQFF. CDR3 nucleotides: TGTGCCAGCCGCCTATATCCCAATGAGCAGTTCTTC.

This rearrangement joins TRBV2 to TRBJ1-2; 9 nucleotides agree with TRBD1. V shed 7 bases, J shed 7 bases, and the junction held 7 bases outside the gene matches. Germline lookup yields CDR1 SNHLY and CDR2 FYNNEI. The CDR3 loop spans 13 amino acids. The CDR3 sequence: CASTDRGDGGYTF. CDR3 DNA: TGTGCCAGCACTGACAGGGGGGACGGTGGCTACACCTTC.

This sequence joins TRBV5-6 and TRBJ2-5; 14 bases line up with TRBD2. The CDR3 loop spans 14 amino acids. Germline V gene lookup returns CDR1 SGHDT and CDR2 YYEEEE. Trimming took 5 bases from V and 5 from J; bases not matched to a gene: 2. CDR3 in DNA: TGTGCCAGCAGGGGGACTAGCGGGGGCGAGACCCAGTACTTC. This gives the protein CASRGTSGGETQYF. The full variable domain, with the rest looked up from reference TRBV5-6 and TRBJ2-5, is DAGVTQSPTHLIKTRGQQVTLRCSPKSGHDTVSWYQQALGQGPQFIFQYYEEEERQRGNFPDRFSGHQFPNYSSELNVNALLLGDSALYLCASRGTSGGETQYFGPGTRLLVL.

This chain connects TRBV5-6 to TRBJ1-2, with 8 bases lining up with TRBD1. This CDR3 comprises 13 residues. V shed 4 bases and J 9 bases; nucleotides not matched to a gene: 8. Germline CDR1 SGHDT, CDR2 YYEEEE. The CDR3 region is CASSVTGGESYTF. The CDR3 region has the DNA TGTGCCAGCAGCGTAACAGGGGGGGAAAGCTACACCTTC. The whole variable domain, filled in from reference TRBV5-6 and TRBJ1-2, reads DAGVTQSPTHLIKTRGQQVTLRCSPKSGHDTVSWYQQALGQGPQFIFQYYEEEERQRGNFPDRFSGHQFPNYSSELNVNALLLGDSALYLCASSVTGGESYTFGSGTRLTVV.

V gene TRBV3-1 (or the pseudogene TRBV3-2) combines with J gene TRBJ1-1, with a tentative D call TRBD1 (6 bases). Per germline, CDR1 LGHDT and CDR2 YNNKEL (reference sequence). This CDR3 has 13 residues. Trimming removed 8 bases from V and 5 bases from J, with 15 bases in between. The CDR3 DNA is TGTGCCAGCGAAAAGGGGGGGCAAACTGAAGCTTTCTTT. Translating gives CASEKGGQTEAFF.

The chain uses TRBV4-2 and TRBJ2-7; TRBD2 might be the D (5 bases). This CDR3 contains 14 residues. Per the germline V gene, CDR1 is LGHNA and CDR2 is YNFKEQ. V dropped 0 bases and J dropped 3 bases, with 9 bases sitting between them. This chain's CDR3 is CASSQDEGGYEQYF. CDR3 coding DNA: TGTGCCAGCAGCCAAGATGAGGGCGGCTACGAGCAGTACTTC.

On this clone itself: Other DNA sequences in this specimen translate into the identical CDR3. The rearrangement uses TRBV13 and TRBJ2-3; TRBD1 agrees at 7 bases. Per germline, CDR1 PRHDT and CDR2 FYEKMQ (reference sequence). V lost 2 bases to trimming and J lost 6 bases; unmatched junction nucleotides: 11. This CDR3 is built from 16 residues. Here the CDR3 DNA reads TGTGCCAGCAGCTTAACGTTCCAGGGGGACACCGATACGCAGTATTTT. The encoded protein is CASSLTFQGDTDTQYF.

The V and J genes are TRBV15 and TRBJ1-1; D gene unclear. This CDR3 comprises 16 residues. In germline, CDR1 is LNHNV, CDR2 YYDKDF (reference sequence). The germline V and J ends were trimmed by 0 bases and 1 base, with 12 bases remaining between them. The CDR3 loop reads CATSRDFGEGNTEAFF. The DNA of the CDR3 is TGTGCCACCAGCAGAGATTTCGGGGAGGGGAACACTGAAGCTTTCTTT.